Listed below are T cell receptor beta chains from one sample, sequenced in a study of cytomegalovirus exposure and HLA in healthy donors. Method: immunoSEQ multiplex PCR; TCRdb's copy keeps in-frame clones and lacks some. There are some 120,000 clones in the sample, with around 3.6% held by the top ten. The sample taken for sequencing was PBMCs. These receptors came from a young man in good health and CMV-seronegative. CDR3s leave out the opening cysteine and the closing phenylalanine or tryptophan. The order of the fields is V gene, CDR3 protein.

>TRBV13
ASSLREDRVAF
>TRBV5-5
ASSFTGGTEAF
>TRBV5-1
ASSLVRGAFGSPLH
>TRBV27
ASRTGPIGGYT
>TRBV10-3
AISESRTRKGNEQF
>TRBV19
ASSIGTPDEQY
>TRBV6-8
ASSYTSSSYEQY
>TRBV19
ASSIGRIGKAQY
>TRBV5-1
ASSPDSLSGANVLT
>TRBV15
ATSRLPGQGSEQY
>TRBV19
ASSPRTGGAYTEAF
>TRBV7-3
ASSLGSGSPYEQY
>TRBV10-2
ASLGQVSSYEQY
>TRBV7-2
ASSLAETRAF
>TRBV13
ASRIALAGAEQY
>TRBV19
ASSIGSDKNIQY
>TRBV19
ATLTGGRTEAF
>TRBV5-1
ASSFRSAYEQY
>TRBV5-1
ASSWGTLFGYT
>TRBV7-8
ASSTIPTGGGEPQH
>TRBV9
ASSVADSQTYEQY
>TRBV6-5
ASSLGGSYTEAF
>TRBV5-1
ASSFQGYEQY
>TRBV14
ASSQLDRDFSEAF
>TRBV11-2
ASSPNRGPMNTEAF
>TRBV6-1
ASSVVLAGHETQY
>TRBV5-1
ASSLGGQGLGYT
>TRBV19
ASSIKTGDGGELF
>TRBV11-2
ASSFSRTGQETQY
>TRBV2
ASLGGSYEQY
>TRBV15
ATSRVGAGYT
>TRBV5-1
ASSLGPSGRPGETQY
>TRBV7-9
ASSPTSDTQY
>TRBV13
ASSLGLAGASNQPQH
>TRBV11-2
ASSLPAGEQY
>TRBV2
ARAGAFGTEAF
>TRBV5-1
ASSSLYQETQY
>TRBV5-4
AGKNGVEETQY
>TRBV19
ASRPGSQGARGYT
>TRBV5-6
ASSSIPGQGSTDTQY
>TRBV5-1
ASTILPSQGVFEQY
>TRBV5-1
ASSKDRDGTEAF